The 21 T cell receptor beta chains listed next were all sequenced from one sample in a study of T cells in localized non-small cell lung cancer. Sequencing used immunoSEQ multiplex PCR; TCRdb keeps in-frame clones, though not all of them. The table lists 7,500 to 10,000 clones, less than 95% of them singletons. Sequences were derived from peripheral blood, sampled before any cancer treatment. Receptors originate from a male donor older than 55 with stage III squamous cell lung carcinoma.

The chain joins TRBV6-5 to TRBJ2-2; D gene uncertain. This CDR3 has 13 amino acids. V was cut by 0 bases and J by 6 bases, with 5 bases left in between. Germline CDR1 MNHEY, CDR2 SVGAGI. The CDR3 loop reads CASSYSTSGELFF. In DNA, the CDR3 is TGTGCCAGCAGTTACTCGACATCCGGGGAGCTGTTTTTT.

There are a few counts of this clone. The rearrangement links TRBV4-1 to TRBJ2-3, with D possibly matching TRBD2 (5 bases). The germline V gene encodes CDR1 MGHRA and CDR2 YSYEKL. Trimming stripped 1 base from V and 9 bases from J, with 20 bases between. The CDR3 contains 16 residues. The CDR3 DNA reads TGCGCCAGCAGCCAAGTCGATCTAGCCCCAAGCGGCACGCAGTATTTT. Its translation: CASSQVDLAPSGTQYF.

CDR3 coding DNA: TGTGCCAGCAGCCAAAGGGGGGATACGCAGTATTTT. This gives the protein CASSQRGDTQYF. The J gene is TRBJ2-3, the V gene TRBV11-3, with D perhaps TRBD1 (6 bases). Trimming removed 5 bases at V and 6 bases at J, with 9 bases between. Germline CDR1 SGHNT, CDR2 YENEEA. The CDR3 contains 12 residues.

This clone was picked up one time. This chain joins TRBV19 and TRBJ2-7; D ambiguous. Between the trimmed V and J ends, which lost 9 bases and 11 bases, there was a span of 11 bases. CDR1 and CDR2 (germline): LNHDA, SQIVND (reference sequence). This CDR3 spans 9 amino acids. CDR3 nucleotides: TGTGCCAGCGGGTATTGGGAGTACTTC. Encoded protein: CASGYWEYF.

This clone was found once. This chain uses TRBV4-2 with TRBJ2-5; unclear D gene. The germline V gene has CDR1 LGHNA and CDR2 YNFKEQ. Trimming pared 1 base from V and 5 bases from J, leaving 11 bases between. The CDR3 runs 14 residues. CDR3 sequence reads: CASSQGVSEETQYF. The CDR3 DNA is TGTGCCAGCAGCCAAGGGGTGTCAGAGGAGACCCAGTACTTC.

The V and J genes are TRBV30 and TRBJ1-2; 9 nucleotides agree with TRBD1. The germline V gene has CDR1 GTSNPN and CDR2 SVGIG (reference sequence). The CDR3 is 15 amino acids. Losses at the gene ends were 6 bases for V and 2 bases for J; bases not matched to a gene: 10. CDR3 bases: TGTGCCTGCCCCGGGACAGGGAAATCCAACTATGGCTACACCTTC. Its translation is CACPGTGKSNYGYTF.

This sequence joins TRBV12-5 and TRBJ1-6, with D unclear. The CDR3 is 16 amino acids. CDR1 is LGHNT, CDR2 FRNRAP, per germline. V was shortened by 0 bases and J by 9 bases, with 15 bases between the two germline ends. The CDR3 loop is CASGLVPGVLGSPLHF. The DNA for the CDR3 is TGTGCTAGTGGTTTGGTACCTGGGGTTCTGGGTTCACCCCTCCACTTT.

As DNA, the CDR3 is TGTGCCAGCAAGCGTCCCCCGACAGCTATGAACACTGAAGCTTTCTTT. Translating gives CASKRPPTAMNTEAFF. The chain is built from TRBV5-8 and TRBJ1-1; D is perhaps TRBD1 (5 bases). This CDR3 contains 16 residues. V lost 6 bases to trimming and J lost 0 bases, with 18 bases between them. The germline CDR1 and CDR2 sequences are SGHTS and YDEGEE.

This clone was detected once. The chain employs TRBV29-1 and TRBJ2-1; 11 positions agree with TRBD2. Trimming cost V 7 bases and J 9 bases; bases outside gene matches: 5. The CDR3 sequence is 12 residues long. The V gene's germline CDR1 is SQVTM and CDR2 ANQGSEA. CDR3 in amino acids: CSAYLAGGEQFF. The CDR3 nucleotides are TGCAGCGCCTACCTAGCGGGAGGTGAGCAGTTCTTC.

This rearrangement joins TRBV2 to TRBJ1-1; the match to TRBD1 covers 10 bases. V was pared by 8 bases and J by 4 bases, with 1 base of the junction left unmatched. Germline V gene sequence: CDR1 SNHLY, CDR2 FYNNEI. The CDR3 consists of 12 residues. The CDR3 sequence is CASGTGATEAFF. In DNA form, the CDR3 reads TGTGCCAGCGGGACAGGGGCCACTGAAGCTTTCTTT.

In this sample, this clone turned up a few times. The J gene is TRBJ2-7, the V gene TRBV5-6, with D unresolved. The V gene's germline CDR1 is SGHDT and CDR2 YYEEEE. V gave up 0 bases and J gave up 1 base, with 14 bases separating them. This CDR3 has 16 amino acids. CDR3 amino acids: CASSLGGRIRSYEQYF. For the CDR3, the DNA is TGTGCCAGCAGCTTGGGGGGTCGTATCAGGTCCTACGAGCAGTACTTC.

This chain joins TRBV21-1 and TRBJ2-5; the tabulated D call, TRBD2, remains unverified against the DNA. TRBV21-1 is reported as a pseudogene. The CDR3 covers 17 residues. The CDR3 coding sequence is TGTGCCAGCAGCAAAATGCGGCCGATCTTCCCTAAAGAGACCCAGTACTTC. Translated, it gives CASSKMRPIFPKETQYF.

The rearrangement joins TRBV7-2 to TRBJ1-5, with D perhaps matching TRBD1 (6 bases). CDR1 is SGHTA, CDR2 FQGNSA, per germline. The CDR3 loop spans 13 amino acids. V was shortened by 2 bases and J by 7 bases, with 9 bases between the two germline ends. The CDR3 DNA sequence: TGTGCCAGCAGCTTATCGGGGGGCCAGCCCCAGCATTTT. Protein sequence: CASSLSGGQPQHF.

This chain links TRBV5-1 with TRBJ2-1; 10 positions match TRBD2. Losses at the gene ends were 6 bases for V and 7 bases for J; bases not matched to a gene: 7. Per germline, CDR1 SGHRS and CDR2 YFSETQ. The CDR3 extends over 14 amino acids. The DNA of the CDR3 is TGCGCCAGCAATCCACTAGCGGGGTTAAATGAGCAGTTCTTC. This encodes CASNPLAGLNEQFF.

This clone has just one count. The V call is TRBV19, the J call TRBJ1-2, with D possibly matching TRBD1 (6 bases). V shed 11 bases and J shed 2 bases, with 12 bases lying between them. Germline V gene lookup returns CDR1 LNHDA and CDR2 SQIVND (reference sequence). CDR3 length equals 12 residues. CDR3 DNA sequence: TGTGCCGGACAGACTGAAAACTATGGCTACACCTTC. Protein product: CAGQTENYGYTF.

The J gene is TRBJ1-5, the V gene TRBV28; 7 bases are shared with TRBD1. Trimming at V came to 2 bases and at J to 4 bases, leaving 5 bases not matched to a gene. The CDR3 is 15 residues long. The V gene's germline CDR1 is MDHEN and CDR2 SYDVKM. The CDR3 DNA is TGTGCCAGCAGTTTACTGGGACAGCAAAATCAGCCCCAGCATTTT. Its protein product is CASSLLGQQNQPQHF.

CDR3 sequence: CASSIGTSGTDTQYF. The CDR3 DNA sequence: TGTGCCAGCAGCATAGGGACTAGCGGCACAGATACGCAGTATTTT. V is TRBV5-4 and J is TRBJ2-3; 10 nucleotides line up with TRBD2. CDR1 SGHNT and CDR2 YYREEE come from the germline V gene (reference sequence). V gave up 4 bases and J gave up 1 base; unmatched junction bases: 3. The CDR3 spans 15 residues.

The V and J genes are TRBV27 and TRBJ1-1, with TRBD1 matching 9 bases. Germline V lookup: CDR1 MNHEY, CDR2 SMNVEV (reference sequence). V lost 6 bases and J lost 0; bases outside the gene matches: 8. CDR3 length: 16 residues. The CDR3 DNA sequence: TGTGCCAGCAGACCCCAAGGACAGGGGCTGAACACTGAAGCTTTCTTT. Amino acid sequence: CASRPQGQGLNTEAFF.

The chain links TRBV7-2 to TRBJ1-4, with D possibly being TRBD1 (5 bases). Trimming shortened V by 11 bases and J by 5 bases, and 15 bases separated the two germline ends. Germline lookup yields CDR1 SGHTA and CDR2 FQGNSA. This CDR3 is built from 13 residues. The CDR3: CASRGRINEKLFF. The CDR3 DNA is TGTGCCTCTCGGGGGAGGATAAATGAAAAACTGTTTTTT.

V usage is TRBV5-1 and J usage is TRBJ2-3, with 13 bases fitting TRBD2. The CDR3 loop spans 15 amino acids. V was pared by 4 bases and J by 2 bases, with 1 base of the junction left unmatched. The germline gives CDR1 SGHRS, CDR2 YFSETQ. The DNA for the CDR3 is TGCGCCAGCAGCGGGACTAGCGGGATCACAGATACGCAGTATTTT. This translates into CASSGTSGITDTQYF.

The J gene is TRBJ2-1, the V gene TRBV11-3; 15 bases line up with TRBD2. The J segment lost 0 bases and the V segment lost 0 bases, leaving 3 bases of the junction unmatched. This CDR3 is built from 19 residues. Germline V gives CDR1 SGHNT, CDR2 YENEEA. The CDR3 DNA reads as TGTGCCAGCAGCTTAGAGGGGACTAGCGGGGGGAGCTCCTACAATGAGCAGTTCTTC. Translated, it gives CASSLEGTSGGSSYNEQFF.